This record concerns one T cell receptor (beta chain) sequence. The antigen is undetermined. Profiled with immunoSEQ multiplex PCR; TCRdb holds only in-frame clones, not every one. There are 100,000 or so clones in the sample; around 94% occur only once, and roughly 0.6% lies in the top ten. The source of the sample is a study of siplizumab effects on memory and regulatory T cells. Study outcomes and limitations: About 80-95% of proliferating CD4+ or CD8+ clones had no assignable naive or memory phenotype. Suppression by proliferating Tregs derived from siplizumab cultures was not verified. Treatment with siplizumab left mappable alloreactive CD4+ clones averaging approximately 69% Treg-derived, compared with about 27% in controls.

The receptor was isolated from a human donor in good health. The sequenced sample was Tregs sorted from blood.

The CDR3 spells CASREVNTEAFF. In DNA form, the CDR3 reads TGTGCCAGCCGGGAGGTTAACACTGAAGCTTTCTTT. The V call is TRBV7-9, the J call TRBJ1-1; unclear D gene. The germline V gene has CDR1 SEHNR and CDR2 FQNEAQ (reference sequence). Trimming removed 8 bases at V and 2 bases at J, with 9 bases between. The CDR3 totals 12 residues.